The T cell receptor (beta chain) described here comes from a study of T cell changes during pregnancy in multiple sclerosis. Assay used: immunoSEQ multiplex PCR; TCRdb lists only in-frame clones, some missing. This sample yields 75,000 to 100,000 clones, of which 90% to 95% are seen a single time; more than 1.5% belongs to the top ten. The sequencing used peripheral blood, collected after pregnancy. The sequence was collected from a female donor in good health, enrolled as a control in a pregnancy study.

CDR3 protein: CASSFQGHNTEAFF. The CDR3 DNA follows: TGTGCCAGCAGTTTCCAGGGGCACAACACTGAAGCTTTCTTT. The chain links TRBV11-2 to TRBJ1-1; the D gene is possibly TRBD1 (6 bases). V was pared by 6 bases and J by 2 bases, with 13 bases between. The CDR3 covers 14 residues. Germline CDR1 is SGHAT and CDR2 is FQNNGV.